A single sample gave rise to the 21 T cell receptor beta chains below, sequenced in a study of PD-L1 blockade in urothelial cancer (dated by TCRdb to 2015 to 2018). Libraries were built with the immunoSEQ multiplex PCR assay. This is the immuneACCESS table as TCRdb keeps it, with only in-frame sequences that have V and J called. A part of the clones is gone; compared with another copy, unresolved V genes explain less than half, and the rest is unexplained. The sample table shows 56,000 or so clones, and less than 90% are seen once. The ten largest clones take up around a sixth of the sample. The time point label here, explained by the study, means: pretreatment peripheral blood. The sample here was PBMCs, taken around atezolizumab (anti-PD-L1) treatment. These receptors all come from a man between 65 and 85 years old with urothelial cancer.

This clone was seen a handful of times. The V gene is TRBV6-6, the J gene TRBJ1-2; D possibly corresponds to TRBD1 (6 bases). The V end lost 5 bases, the J end lost 2 bases, and 12 bases lay between the germline ends. Looked up from germline, CDR1 is MNHNY and CDR2 is SVGAGI (reference sequence). The CDR3 covers 14 residues. The CDR3, as DNA: TGTGCCAGCAGTGCGAAGGGGGGGAACTATGGCTACACCTTC. The encoded protein is CASSAKGGNYGYTF.

This clone appeared once. This chain uses TRBV10-2 with TRBJ2-7, with 10 bases lining up with TRBD1. There are 14 residues in the CDR3. Looked up from germline, CDR1 is WSHSY and CDR2 is SAAADI. V was clipped by 6 bases and J by 6 bases; unmatched bases: 8. The CDR3 region has the DNA TGCGCCAGCAGGGCCGGGACAGGGGAGATCGAGCAGTACTTC. This gives the protein CASRAGTGEIEQYF.

The CDR3 protein is CASSSPGQSNQPQHF. The CDR3 DNA reads TGTGCCAGCAGTTCTCCCGGACAGAGCAATCAGCCCCAGCATTTT. The chain is built from TRBV28 and TRBJ1-5; tentatively, D is TRBD1 (6 bases). CDR1 is MDHEN, CDR2 SYDVKM, per germline. CDR3 length: 15 amino acids. The ends were cut back, 4 bases at V and 1 base at J, with 11 bases in the middle.

The chain links TRBV18 to TRBJ1-1, with a possible D match to TRBD1 (6 bases). CDR3 length: 13 residues. V was trimmed by 2 bases and J by 5 bases, leaving 9 bases between them. Germline V gene data show CDR1 as KGHSH and CDR2 as LQKENI. As DNA, the CDR3 is TGTGCCAGCTCACCATCAGGGGAGACTGAAGCTTTCTTT. The encoded protein is CASSPSGETEAFF.

The gene calls are TRBV29-1 and TRBJ2-2; 8 bases are a match to TRBD2. V trimming: 6 bases; J trimming: 2 bases; junction bases outside the gene matches: 5. Germline V CDR1 and CDR2: SQVTM, ANQGSEA. The CDR3 has 14 amino acids. CDR3 loop: CSVERERNTGELFF. As DNA, the CDR3 is TGCAGCGTGGAGCGGGAGAGAAACACCGGGGAGCTGTTTTTT.

The chain employs TRBV2 and TRBJ1-2; TRBD1 matches at 8 bases. The CDR3 covers 15 residues. The J segment lost 4 bases and the V segment lost 6 bases, leaving 10 bases of the junction unmatched. From germline, CDR1 is SNHLY and CDR2 FYNNEI. The CDR3, as DNA: TGTGCCAGCAGCCCCCGGCAGGGGGCGGGCTATGGCTACACCTTC. Protein sequence: CASSPRQGAGYGYTF.

This clone showed up just a few times. The V gene is TRBV19, the J gene TRBJ1-5, with 10 nucleotides matching TRBD1. V gave up 1 base and J gave up 6 bases; unmatched junction bases: 0. The CDR3 has 14 amino acids. Germline V gene lookup returns CDR1 LNHDA and CDR2 SQIVND (reference sequence). CDR3 nucleotide sequence: TGTGCCAGTAGTATAGGGACAGGGGGTCAGCCCCAGCATTTT. Its protein is CASSIGTGGQPQHF.

V is TRBV28 and J is TRBJ2-7, with D unresolved. The CDR3 length is 12 residues. From germline, CDR1 is MDHEN and CDR2 SYDVKM. Trimming took 1 base from V and 4 from J, leaving 5 bases between them. Here the CDR3 reads CASSLSEYEQYF. The CDR3 DNA follows: TGTGCCAGCAGTTTATCCGAGTACGAGCAGTACTTC.

The chain is built from TRBV19 and TRBJ2-7; 8 bases are a match to TRBD1. J gave up 4 bases and V 5 bases, and 7 bases lay outside the gene matches. This CDR3 is 14 amino acids long. In germline, CDR1 is LNHDA, CDR2 SQIVND (reference sequence). The CDR3 DNA is TGTGCCAGTAGTCCTGGACAGGGAGAGTACGAGCAGTACTTC. Its protein product is CASSPGQGEYEQYF.

The chain combines TRBV27 with TRBJ2-5, with TRBD2 matching over 16 bases. Trimming took 6 bases from V and 1 from J; bases not matched to a gene: 5. CDR1 is MNHEY, CDR2 SMNVEV, per germline (reference sequence). This CDR3 is built from 17 residues. The CDR3 nucleotides read TGTGCCAGCAGACCGGGACTAGCGGGAGGGTTCCAAGAGACCCAGTACTTC. This encodes CASRPGLAGGFQETQYF.

The rearrangement links TRBV18 to TRBJ1-5; D not certain. This CDR3 spans 14 amino acids. Trimming removed 3 bases from V and 3 bases from J, with 9 bases in between. Germline CDR1 KGHSH, CDR2 LQKENI. CDR3 region: CASSPAGFNQPQHF. The CDR3 bases are TGTGCCAGCTCACCGGCGGGTTTCAATCAGCCCCAGCATTTT.

The V gene is TRBV5-1, the J gene TRBJ2-5; D possibly corresponds to TRBD2 (5 bases). Germline loops: CDR1 SGHRS, CDR2 YFSETQ. CDR3 length: 14 amino acids. V lost 0 bases, J lost 2 bases, and 8 bases lay in between. The CDR3 loop is CASSLAGGQETQYF. As DNA, the CDR3 is TGCGCCAGCAGCTTGGCGGGCGGGCAAGAGACCCAGTACTTC.

The sample holds a few counts of this clone. V is TRBV25-1 and J is TRBJ2-7; D perhaps matches TRBD2 (5 bases). Germline CDR1 is MGHDK and CDR2 is SYGVNS. This CDR3 is 13 amino acids long. The germline V and J ends were trimmed by 1 base and 12 bases, with 16 bases remaining between them. CDR3 coding DNA: TGTGCCAGCAGTGAATTAGGCAGCCCCGAGGGGTACTTC. The encoded protein is CASSELGSPEGYF.

This sequence joins TRBV5-1 and TRBJ2-7, with a tentative D call TRBD1 (6 bases). The germline V gene has CDR1 SGHRS and CDR2 YFSETQ. The CDR3 covers 14 residues. Trimming removed 5 bases at V and 0 bases at J, with 12 bases between. As DNA, the CDR3 is TGCGCCAGCAGTCCCGGGACACACTCCTACGAGCAGTACTTC. Amino acids: CASSPGTHSYEQYF.

This chain links TRBV27 with TRBJ1-4; no reliable D call. Trimming left V 10 bases short and J 3 bases short, with 24 bases between. This CDR3 comprises 17 residues. CDR1 and CDR2 from the germline V gene are MNHEY and SMNVEV (reference sequence). The CDR3, as DNA: TGTGCCACCTCGACCCTATTCCTCGGGGTATCTAATGAAAAACTGTTTTTT. Protein product: CATSTLFLGVSNEKLFF.

This clone was seen a few times. The V and J genes are TRBV4-1 and TRBJ2-5; 7 bases are shared with TRBD1. The V gene end was trimmed by 2 bases and the J gene end by 0 bases; junction bases not matched to a gene: 6. Looked up from germline, CDR1 is MGHRA and CDR2 is YSYEKL. This CDR3 spans 16 amino acids. CDR3 DNA sequence: TGCGCCAGCAGCCAACCGGGACAGCAAGACCAAGAGACCCAGTACTTC. It specifies CASSQPGQQDQETQYF.

The gene calls are TRBV5-4 and TRBJ1-1, with TRBD1 identical over 8 bases. This CDR3 is 16 amino acids long. With V trimmed by 4 bases and J by 0 bases, 8 bases remained unmatched. Looked up from germline, CDR1 is SGHNT and CDR2 is YYREEE (reference sequence). The CDR3 region is CASSGPRDRMNTEAFF. CDR3 in DNA: TGTGCCAGCAGCGGACCCCGGGACAGGATGAACACTGAAGCTTTCTTT.

The V gene is TRBV10-3, the J gene TRBJ1-1; possibly TRBD1 for D (5 bases). Germline-derived CDR1 and CDR2 are ENHRY and SYGVKD. The V end lost 10 bases, the J end lost 2 bases, and 14 bases lay between the germline ends. The CDR3 has 13 amino acids. CDR3 coding DNA: TGTGCCACTAAATTAGACAGTAACACTGAAGCTTTCTTT. As protein: CATKLDSNTEAFF.

This clone showed up just once. The rearrangement uses TRBV5-1 and TRBJ2-2; D not certain. The germline gives CDR1 SGHRS, CDR2 YFSETQ. The V end lost 0 bases, the J end lost 0 bases, and 9 bases lay between the germline ends. This CDR3 is 16 amino acids long. CDR3: CASSLATRSNTGELFF. Here the CDR3 DNA reads TGCGCCAGCAGCTTGGCCACCAGATCGAACACCGGGGAGCTGTTTTTT.

CDR3 protein: CASSGLAGENTGELFF. The CDR3, as DNA: TGTGCCAGCAGTGGACTAGCGGGAGAGAACACCGGGGAGCTGTTTTTT. The genes are TRBV6-1 and TRBJ2-2; the match to TRBD2 covers 12 bases. The CDR3 is made up of 16 amino acids. Germline trimming cut 4 bases from V and 1 base from J; bases unmatched to any gene: 1. CDR1 is MNHNS, CDR2 SASEGT, per germline.

The rearrangement links TRBV20-1 to TRBJ2-7; D is possibly TRBD1 (5 bases). The length of the CDR3 is 11 residues. Germline V gene lookup returns CDR1 DFQATT and CDR2 SNEGSKA (reference sequence). V lost 4 bases and J 3 bases, leaving 7 bases between the germline ends. The chain's CDR3 is CSAIQGYEQYF. CDR3 bases: TGCAGTGCTATTCAGGGCTACGAGCAGTACTTC.